The clone carrying this T cell receptor (beta chain) was recorded once. As yet, its antigen is unknown. This CDR3 has 15 amino acids. Germline V gene sequence: CDR1 SGHRS, CDR2 YFSETQ. V lost 1 base, J lost 4 bases, and 14 bases lay in between. The sample originates from a study of graft-versus-host responses after intestinal transplantation. The overall study: Each recipient received a multivisceral, liver-intestinal, or isolated intestinal graft. After anti-thymocyte globulin induction, recipients took tacrolimus and steroids for about 3 years.

Study-wide results and limits: The authors found GvH clones in recipient marrow, some appearing first in ileum or blood.

The assay was immunoSEQ multiplex PCR, and TCRdb's table has in-frame clones only and misses some. The sample gives under 15,000 clones, roughly 93% of which show up once; approximately 4.4% is in the top ten. This receptor was identified in a human patient who received an intestinal transplant, so some T cells may come from the graft donor. This rearrangement joins TRBV5-1 to TRBJ1-2; D not resolved. The sequenced sample was PBMCs, obtained about 37 months after intestinal transplantation. The CDR3: CASSLLADSIYGYTF. The CDR3 region has the DNA TGCGCCAGCAGCTTGCTCGCTGACTCCATCTATGGCTACACCTTC.